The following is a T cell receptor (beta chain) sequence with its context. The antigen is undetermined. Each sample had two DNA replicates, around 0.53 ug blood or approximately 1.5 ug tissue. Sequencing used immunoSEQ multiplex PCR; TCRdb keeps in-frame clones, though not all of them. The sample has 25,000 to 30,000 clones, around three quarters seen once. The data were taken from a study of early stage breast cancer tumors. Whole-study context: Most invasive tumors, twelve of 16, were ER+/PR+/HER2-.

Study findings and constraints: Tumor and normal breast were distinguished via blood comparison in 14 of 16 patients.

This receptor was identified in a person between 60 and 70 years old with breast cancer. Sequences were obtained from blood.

The CDR3 sequence: CASSYTSDSYEQYF. As DNA, the CDR3 is TGTGCCAGCAGTTATACCAGCGACTCCTACGAGCAGTACTTC. The chain joins TRBV6-5 to TRBJ2-7; D gene uncertain. CDR1 MNHEY and CDR2 SVGAGI come from the germline V gene. The V end was cut by 3 bases, the J end by 0 bases, with 9 bases between. The CDR3 has 14 residues.